The entry below describes one T cell receptor (beta chain). CD4+ naive, central memory, regulatory and stem cell-like memory subsets were isolated by sorting on CD45RO/CCR7/CD25/CD127/CD95/CD27. As every portion of the isolated RNA was reverse transcribed, the sequencing read expressed TCRB transcripts. TCRdb's table, derived via immunoSEQ multiplex PCR, lists solely in-frame clones and lacks some. The sample gives roughly 450,000 clones, about 15% of which show up once; roughly 0.035% is in the top ten. This CDR3 comprises 15 residues. Looked up from germline, CDR1 is LGHNA and CDR2 is YSLEER. V was cut by 2 bases and J by 6 bases, with 14 bases left in between. The data were taken from a study of beta chain features in type 1 diabetes.

This chain connects TRBV4-3 to TRBJ2-1, with D unresolved. This receptor was taken from a man aged 30 to 45 in good health. The sequenced sample consisted of naive CD4+ T cells from blood. CDR3 amino acids: CASSQLVSGSNEQFF. The CDR3 DNA is TGCGCCAGCAGCCAATTAGTCTCGGGCTCCAATGAGCAGTTCTTC.